The 11 T cell receptor beta chains reported below all come from one sample, sequenced in a study of T-cell reconstitution after alpha-beta-depleted transplantation in children. Researchers prepared the TCRbeta library using unique molecular identifiers, the study reports. TCRdb reanalysed the PCR reads using MiXCR and keeps one entry per CDR3 protein. The table records some 300,000 distinct CDR3 sequences, 6.5% to 9% of them present only once. No cognate antigen is known for these TCRs. Study-level findings and limits: Newly produced T cells mostly accounted for T-cell counts and diversity one year post-transplant.

The sequencing used peripheral blood, collected 360 days after TCRalphabeta/CD19-depleted stem cell transplant. The receptors here all came from a female patient aged 2-10 years who had a stem cell transplant for Fanconi anemia, so the T cells may come from the graft donor.

The sample holds many counts of this clonotype. The rearrangement uses TRBV5-1 and TRBJ2-1; 9 bases map to TRBD1. V dropped 4 bases and J dropped 8; count of bases not matched to a gene: 4. This CDR3 has 13 residues. Germline CDR1 SGHRS, CDR2 YFSETQ. The chain's CDR3 is CASSMTGGDEQFF. In DNA, the CDR3 is TGCGCCAGCAGCATGACAGGGGGGGATGAGCAGTTCTTC.

V and J are TRBV7-2 and TRBJ1-1; D unclear. The CDR3 runs to 12 residues. The V end lost 3 bases, the J end lost 12 bases, and 14 bases lay between the germline ends. CDR1 is SGHTA, CDR2 FQGNSA, per germline. CDR3 residues: CASSLWNGGPFF. The CDR3 nucleotides are TGTGCCAGCAGCTTGTGGAATGGCGGCCCTTTCTTT.

This clonotype has a count of ten or more. The rearrangement links TRBV7-9 to TRBJ2-1; D gene unclear. Germline-derived CDR1 and CDR2 are SEHNR and FQNEAQ (reference sequence). Trimming cost V 1 base and J 7 bases, with 11 bases left between them. CDR3 length equals 14 residues. CDR3 amino acids: CASSLGGLANEQFF. The CDR3 region has the DNA TGTGCCAGCAGCTTAGGGGGTTTGGCTAATGAGCAGTTCTTC.

Many counts were recorded for this clonotype. The rearrangement joins TRBV20-1 to TRBJ2-4; the D is unclear. Trimming stripped 4 bases from V and 0 bases from J, with 7 bases between. The CDR3 loop spans 13 amino acids. Looked up from germline, CDR1 is DFQATT and CDR2 is SNEGSKA (reference sequence). The CDR3 here is CSAKSKAKNIQYF. The CDR3 nucleotides are TGCAGTGCTAAGTCGAAAGCCAAAAACATTCAGTACTTC.

This clonotype has ten or more counts. The genes are TRBV12-3 or TRBV12-4 and TRBJ2-7, with D maybe TRBD1 (6 bases). This CDR3 spans 14 amino acids. V lost 5 bases and J lost 1, with 12 bases in between. The CDR3 nucleotides are TGTGCCAGCAGTCACGGGACACTATCCTACGAGCAGTACTTC. It codes for CASSHGTLSYEQYF.

This clonotype has ten or more counts. The rearrangement joins TRBV5-6 to TRBJ2-7, with D tentatively TRBD2 (5 bases). V was clipped by 7 bases and J by 3 bases, with 17 bases between them. The CDR3 is 14 residues long. From germline, CDR1 is SGHDT and CDR2 YYEEEE. The CDR3 coding sequence is TGTGCCAGCCGACTATGGGGAGCTCTCTACGAGCAGTACGTC. It yields the protein CASRLWGALYEQYV.

This clonotype has just a few counts. The J gene is TRBJ2-7, the V gene TRBV20-1, with a tentative D call TRBD2 (6 bases). Germline CDR1 reads DFQATT; CDR2 reads SNEGSKA (reference sequence). This CDR3 is built from 14 residues. V shed 2 bases and J shed 2 bases, with 13 bases lying between them. In DNA, the CDR3 is TGCAGTGCTAGATCTGGACTACCCCCCTACGAGCAGTACTTC. Protein product: CSARSGLPPYEQYF.

Worth noting for this clonotype: Being one base from a much bigger clone, this may be a read error. The genes are TRBV12-3 or TRBV12-4 and TRBJ2-4; 12 bases line up with TRBD2. The CDR3 runs 18 residues. CDR3 DNA sequence: TGTGCCTGCAGATCTCGACTAGCGGGGGCCGTAGCCAAAAACATTCAGTACTTC. This sequence encodes CACRSRLAGAVAKNIQYF.

This clonotype was recorded at least ten times. The chain couples TRBV6-2 or TRBV6-3 to TRBJ2-3; the D is unclear. The V and J ends lost 7 bases and 2 bases respectively, with 16 bases between them. The CDR3 length is 15 residues. Germline V lookup: CDR1 MNHEY, CDR2 SVGEGT. The CDR3 loop is CASTRHLPDTDTQYF. The DNA for the CDR3 is TGTGCCAGCACTCGGCACTTACCTGACACAGATACGCAGTATTTT.

The chain carries TRBV12-3 or TRBV12-4 and TRBJ1-2; D unresolved. The CDR3 spans 15 residues. Trimming shortened V by 1 base and J by 8 bases, and 17 bases separated the two germline ends. DNA for the CDR3: TGTGCCAGCAGTTTAGAGGACGGGCCTTTCGGAGGCTACACCTTC. Its protein product is CASSLEDGPFGGYTF.

This clonotype came up a few times. The rearrangement uses TRBV7-6 and TRBJ1-1; unclear D gene. CDR1 and CDR2 from the germline V gene are SGHVS and FNYEAQ. The germline V and J ends were trimmed by 1 base and 0 bases, with 9 bases remaining between them. CDR3 length: 15 residues. The CDR3 nucleotides are TGTGCCAGCAGCTTAGGCACAAGCCTGAACACTGAAGCTTTCTTT. It specifies CASSLGTSLNTEAFF.